The TCR beta chain described here comes from a study of T cells after posttransplantation cyclophosphamide. The table came from immunoSEQ multiplex PCR; TCRdb's copy has only in-frame clones and leaves some out. The sample includes about 20,000 clones, approximately 97% of them seen just once. The naive gate required viable CD3+CD4+ or CD3+CD8+ cells with CCR7+CD45RA+CD45RO-CD95-CD27+CD28+ phenotype. The ends were cut back, 0 bases at V and 7 bases at J, with 11 bases in the middle. This CDR3 has 14 amino acids. Germline CDR1 and CDR2: SGDLS and YYNGEE. The sequenced sample was naive CD4+ T cells sorted from PBMCs. V usage is TRBV9 and J usage is TRBJ1-5; D is possibly TRBD1 (5 bases). This receptor was identified in a man aged 45 to 65 in good health, CMV-negative, and a related stem cell transplant donor. The CDR3 nucleotides read TGTGCCAGCAGCGTAGGGCAGGGAAAGCAGCCCCAGCATTTT. This codes for CASSVGQGKQPQHF.